Each of the 32 T cell receptor beta chains below was sequenced from the same sample in a study of T cell repertoires in cytomegalovirus infection (dated by TCRdb to the late 2010s). For sequencing, an Illumina HiSeq 1500 was employed. TCRdb itself trimmed the public reads at Q25 with fastp, ran MiXCR and retained productive beta chains. Every distinct CDR3 protein forms one entry, paired with its most common genes and DNA. The sample table lists approximately 490,000 distinct CDR3 sequences, roughly 10% of them with a count of one. The ten largest clonotypes hold roughly a tenth of the sample. The specimen was PBMCs. The receptor source for this set is a human donor in good health (CMV status not recorded). Some clones in this sample may be carry-over from other donors' samples.

The chain combines TRBV14 with TRBJ1-1; D unresolved. The CDR3 sequence is 16 residues long. V was pared by 3 bases and J by 4 bases, with 18 bases between. CDR1 and CDR2 (germline): SGHDN, FVKESK. As DNA, the CDR3 is TGTGCCAGCAGCCAGGAGGACCCTTTAGGCAGCACTGAAGCTTTCTTT. This gives the protein CASSQEDPLGSTEAFF. Supplemented by reference TRBV14 and TRBJ1-1, the full variable domain reads EAGVTQFPSHSVIEKGQTVTLRCDPISGHDNLYWYRRVMGKEIKFLLHFVKESKQDESGMPNNRFLAERTGGTYSTLKVQPAELEDSGVYFCASSQEDPLGSTEAFFGQGTRLTVV.

This clonotype has ten or more counts. This rearrangement joins TRBV11-1 to TRBJ2-7; D might be TRBD1 or TRBD2, each matching 5 bases. V lost 5 bases to trimming and J lost 0 bases, with 11 bases between them. Germline CDR1 and CDR2: SGHAT and FQDESV (reference sequence). The CDR3 covers 14 residues. The CDR3 sequence is CASSMGPGSYEQYF. The DNA of the CDR3 is TGTGCCAGCAGCATGGGACCGGGCTCCTACGAGCAGTACTTC.

This clonotype was found a few times. The chain uses TRBV11-3 and TRBJ2-3; D may be TRBD2 (5 bases). The V gene lost 6 bases and the J gene lost 7 bases, with 11 bases spanning the gap. This CDR3 has 12 residues. Germline V gene lookup returns CDR1 SGHNT and CDR2 YENEEA. CDR3 in amino acids: CASSASGYTQYF. The CDR3 coding sequence is TGTGCCAGCAGTGCAAGCGGATATACGCAGTATTTT.

There are many counts of this clonotype. This chain links TRBV20-1 with TRBJ2-7; TRBD1 might be the D (7 bases). Trimming left V 6 bases short and J 9 bases short, with 21 bases between. Germline V CDR1 and CDR2: DFQATT, SNEGSKA (reference sequence). This CDR3 has 13 amino acids. The CDR3 reads CSAQGGPITVQYF. CDR3 coding DNA: TGCAGTGCCCAGGGGGGACCTATTACGGTGCAGTACTTC.

This clonotype was seen ten or more times. V usage is TRBV11-2 and J usage is TRBJ1-2; D is uncertain. Germline V CDR1 and CDR2: SGHAT, FQNNGV. The V end was cut by 0 bases, the J end by 2 bases, with 7 bases between. The CDR3 consists of 14 residues. The CDR3 loop is CASSLEAGNYGYTF. CDR3 nucleotides: TGTGCCAGCAGCTTAGAGGCGGGGAACTATGGCTACACCTTC.

The chain joins TRBV18 to TRBJ2-2; D not certain. CDR1 is KGHSH and CDR2 is LQKENI in the germline V gene. V lost 6 bases, J lost 1 base, and 6 bases lay in between. The CDR3 is 13 residues long. In DNA, the CDR3 is TGTGCCAGCTCGGAAATGAACACCGGGGAGCTGTTTTTT. Amino acid sequence: CASSEMNTGELFF.

The chain links TRBV19 to TRBJ1-6; D is unclear. The CDR3 is 15 residues long. Trimming shortened V by 3 bases and J by 8 bases, and 14 bases separated the two germline ends. Germline assignment: CDR1 LNHDA and CDR2 SQIVND (reference sequence). CDR3 in amino acids: CASSIISANDSPLHF. The CDR3 DNA reads TGTGCCAGTAGTATCATCAGTGCGAACGATTCACCCCTCCACTTT.

This clonotype was seen a few times. The V gene is TRBV18, the J gene TRBJ2-3, with D perhaps given as TRBD1 or TRBD2 (5 bases each). The germline V gene encodes CDR1 KGHSH and CDR2 LQKENI. The CDR3 consists of 13 residues. V lost 6 bases and J 3 bases, leaving 10 bases between the germline ends. CDR3 nucleotides: TGTGCCAGCTCCGGGGCGGAGACAGATACGCAGTATTTT. It specifies CASSGAETDTQYF.

The chain joins TRBV30 to TRBJ2-2, with 8 bases matching TRBD2. The CDR3 is 15 residues long. Germline trimming cut 0 bases from V and 4 bases from J; bases unmatched to any gene: 4. Germline V gene lookup returns CDR1 GTSNPN and CDR2 SVGIG (reference sequence). CDR3 coding DNA: TGTGCCTGGAGTGTACTAGCGGCGGCCACCGGGGAGCTGTTTTTT. Translating it yields CAWSVLAAATGELFF.

This clonotype was observed at least ten times. The chain couples TRBV5-5 to TRBJ2-1, with no clear D. Per the germline V gene, CDR1 is SGHKS and CDR2 is YYEKEE (reference sequence). The CDR3 has 13 residues. V was clipped by 4 bases and J by 4 bases, with 9 bases between them. The CDR3 DNA reads as TGTGCCAGCAGCGCCGACGGTTACAATGAGCAGTTCTTC. It encodes CASSADGYNEQFF.

This clonotype was picked up many times. This chain joins TRBV11-3 and TRBJ2-1, with 7 bases fitting TRBD1. V trimming: 4 bases; J trimming: 5 bases; junction bases outside the gene matches: 5. This CDR3 region has 14 residues. Germline V gene lookup returns CDR1 SGHNT and CDR2 YENEEA. CDR3 sequence reads: CASSSGGENNEQFF. The CDR3 DNA follows: TGTGCCAGCAGCTCAGGGGGTGAAAACAATGAGCAGTTCTTC.

This clonotype came up many times. J is TRBJ1-4 and V is TRBV27, with 7 bases aligning to TRBD1. This CDR3 is 14 amino acids long. CDR1 and CDR2 from the germline V gene are MNHEY and SMNVEV (reference sequence). V lost 6 bases, J lost 6 bases, and 7 bases stayed unmatched. CDR3 loop: CASSKIDRDEKLFF. As DNA, the CDR3 is TGTGCCAGCAGCAAAATTGACAGGGATGAAAAACTGTTTTTT.

This clonotype has ten or more counts. The chain couples TRBV7-3 to TRBJ1-2; TRBD1 aligns across 7 bases. Germline V gene data show CDR1 as SGHTA and CDR2 as FQGTGA. Trimming removed 5 bases from V and 1 base from J; junction bases left unmatched: 7. This CDR3 is built from 15 residues. The CDR3 spells CASSRDRDDNYGYTF. The CDR3 nucleotides are TGTGCCAGCAGCCGGGACAGAGACGATAACTATGGCTACACCTTC.

This clonotype was found many times. The V call is TRBV6-5, the J call TRBJ2-1, with 11 bases aligning to TRBD2. Germline CDR1 MNHEY, CDR2 SVGAGI. J gave up 7 bases and V 7 bases, and 9 bases lay outside the gene matches. The length of the CDR3 is 15 residues. DNA of the CDR3: TGTGCCAGCAAGGTAGCGGGGGGGCTTCGGAATGAGCAGTTCTTC. Amino acid sequence: CASKVAGGLRNEQFF.

This clonotype occurred many times. The chain has TRBV28 and TRBJ1-2; the D gene is possibly TRBD1 (6 bases). The V gene lost 8 bases and the J gene lost 7 bases, with 14 bases spanning the gap. CDR1 and CDR2 (germline): MDHEN, SYDVKM. The CDR3 spans 12 residues. CDR3 DNA: TGTGCCAGCGGGGGGGGGCAGCCTGGCTACACCTTC. It codes for CASGGGQPGYTF.

This clonotype was found many times. CDR3 DNA: TGTGCCAGCAGCTTAGAGCAGCAGGTCTACTACGAGCAGTACTTC. It specifies CASSLEQQVYYEQYF. The chain joins TRBV7-2 to TRBJ2-7; no clear D gene. The V gene's germline CDR1 is SGHTA and CDR2 FQGNSA. V shed 1 base and J shed 3 bases, with 13 bases lying between them. The CDR3 consists of 15 residues.

There are many counts of this clonotype. The V call is TRBV28, the J call TRBJ2-1; 8 nucleotides align to TRBD2. CDR1 MDHEN and CDR2 SYDVKM come from the germline V gene. V dropped 8 bases and J dropped 1; count of bases not matched to a gene: 7. This CDR3 has 15 residues. In DNA form, the CDR3 reads TGTGCCAGCTCTCTCCCTAGCGGGTCCTACAATGAGCAGTTCTTC. Amino acid sequence: CASSLPSGSYNEQFF.

This clonotype has a count of ten or more. This chain uses TRBV27 with TRBJ2-7; the match to TRBD1 covers 9 bases. V lost 6 bases and J lost 2; bases outside the gene matches: 8. The CDR3 extends over 15 amino acids. Germline assignment: CDR1 MNHEY and CDR2 SMNVEV (reference sequence). The chain's CDR3 is CASSQGQGRPYEQYF. CDR3 sequence (DNA): TGTGCCAGCAGCCAGGGACAGGGAAGGCCCTACGAGCAGTACTTC.

This clonotype has ten or more counts. The V call is TRBV7-2, the J call TRBJ2-1; D remains unclear. The CDR3 has 14 residues. Germline CDR1 reads SGHTA; CDR2 reads FQGNSA. The V gene lost 5 bases and the J gene lost 8 bases, with 16 bases spanning the gap. The CDR3 DNA follows: TGTGCCAGCAGCCCTCGGCTCTTGAGCCATGAGCAGTTCTTC. As protein: CASSPRLLSHEQFF.

This clonotype has only one observation. The J gene is TRBJ2-3, the V gene TRBV7-9; 8 bases line up with TRBD1. J was trimmed by 2 bases and V by 5 bases; bases with no gene match: 9. Germline V gene lookup returns CDR1 SEHNR and CDR2 FQNEAQ (reference sequence). The CDR3 spans 16 residues. The CDR3 loop reads CASSVTGDGLTDTQYF. Here the CDR3 DNA reads TGTGCCAGCAGCGTGACAGGGGATGGGCTCACAGATACGCAGTATTTT.

This clonotype has ten or more counts. V usage is TRBV7-9 and J usage is TRBJ2-5; tentative D call: TRBD2 (6 bases). V lost 5 bases, J lost 7 bases, and 14 bases lay in between. The CDR3 has 13 residues. The germline V gene has CDR1 SEHNR and CDR2 FQNEAQ (reference sequence). The CDR3 DNA reads TGTGCCAGCAGCCCGGGGGAGCCGGGGACCCAGTACTTC. Protein product: CASSPGEPGTQYF.

This clonotype was recorded many times. The chain links TRBV7-3 to TRBJ2-2; 9 bases align to TRBD1. The CDR3 contains 15 residues. CDR1 and CDR2 from the germline V gene are SGHTA and FQGTGA. Unmatched junction bases numbered 4, after V lost 5 bases and J lost 3 bases. The CDR3 here is CASSPGQGHTGELFF. CDR3 DNA: TGTGCCAGCAGCCCGGGACAGGGACACACCGGGGAGCTGTTTTTT.

This chain links TRBV9 with TRBJ2-2; 7 nucleotides agree with TRBD1. The CDR3 consists of 19 residues. The V gene's germline CDR1 is SGDLS and CDR2 YYNGEE. V was clipped by 4 bases and J by 0 bases; unmatched bases: 15. The DNA of the CDR3 is TGTGCCAGCAGCAGAACCTCGACAGGGTGGGGACCGAACACCGGGGAGCTGTTTTTT. This encodes CASSRTSTGWGPNTGELFF. Full variable domain (missing parts from reference TRBV9 and TRBJ2-2): DSGVTQTPKHLITATGQRVTLRCSPRSGDLSVYWYQQSLDQGLQFLIQYYNGEERAKGNILERFSAQQFPDLHSELNLSSLELGDSALYFCASSRTSTGWGPNTGELFFGEGSRLTVL.

This clonotype came up many times. This rearrangement joins TRBV19 to TRBJ1-1, with unresolved D. The V and J ends lost 3 bases and 1 base respectively, with 9 bases between them. This CDR3 contains 14 residues. The germline V gene has CDR1 LNHDA and CDR2 SQIVND (reference sequence). CDR3 in amino acids: CASSIRRTNTEAFF. CDR3 coding DNA: TGTGCCAGTAGTATTCGGCGCACGAACACTGAAGCTTTCTTT.

This clonotype came up many times. The rearrangement joins TRBV6-1 to TRBJ1-2, with 10 bases aligning to TRBD1. Germline-derived CDR1 and CDR2 are MNHNS and SASEGT. The J segment lost 1 base and the V segment lost 5 bases, leaving 7 bases of the junction unmatched. The CDR3 contains 16 residues. CDR3 in amino acids: CASSPRTGGFNYGYTF. DNA of the CDR3: TGTGCCAGCAGTCCCCGGACAGGGGGGTTTAACTATGGCTACACCTTC.

This clonotype showed up just a few times. The chain combines TRBV20-1 with TRBJ2-3; tentative D call: TRBD2 (5 bases). Germline assignment: CDR1 DFQATT and CDR2 SNEGSKA (reference sequence). V gave up 1 base and J gave up 5 bases, with 10 bases separating them. This CDR3 contains 13 residues. The CDR3 region is CSARAAGEDTQYF. In DNA form, the CDR3 reads TGCAGTGCTAGAGCCGCCGGGGAAGATACGCAGTATTTT.

This clonotype was counted many times. This chain uses TRBV7-2 with TRBJ2-2; 8 bases map to TRBD1. Germline loops: CDR1 SGHTA, CDR2 FQGNSA. The V gene end was trimmed by 5 bases and the J gene end by 4 bases; junction bases not matched to a gene: 3. The CDR3 loop spans 14 amino acids. CDR3 bases: TGTGCCAGCAGCACGCAGGGGGCCACCGGGGAGCTGTTTTTT. Translation: CASSTQGATGELFF. The full variable domain, with the rest looked up from reference TRBV7-2 and TRBJ2-2, is GAGVSQSPSNKVTEKGKDVELRCDPISGHTALYWYRQSLGQGLEFLIYFQGNSAPDKSGLPSDRFSAERTGGSVSTLTIQRTQQEDSAVYLCASSTQGATGELFFGEGSRLTVL.

J is TRBJ1-1 and V is TRBV10-1, with a possible D match to TRBD1 (6 bases). Germline loops: CDR1 WNHNN, CDR2 SYGVQD (reference sequence). This CDR3 has 14 amino acids. Trimming removed 2 bases at V and 1 base at J, with 8 bases between. For the CDR3, the DNA is TGCGCCAGCAGTGAGACAGGGAAGAACACTGAAGCTTTCTTT. Protein product: CASSETGKNTEAFF.

This clonotype occurred a few times. The chain uses TRBV20-1 and TRBJ1-5; D unclear. The CDR3 loop spans 13 amino acids. The ends were cut back, 5 bases at V and 2 bases at J, with 10 bases in the middle. CDR1 and CDR2 (germline): DFQATT, SNEGSKA (reference sequence). The CDR3 here is CSAAGIRNQPQHF. DNA for the CDR3: TGCAGTGCTGCCGGTATCCGCAATCAGCCCCAGCATTTT.

This clonotype was counted only a few times. This could be a read error, since a much larger clone is one nucleotide away. The chain couples TRBV27 to TRBJ2-7; 8 bases agree with TRBD1. The V gene's germline CDR1 is MNHEY and CDR2 SMNVEV (reference sequence). V lost 8 bases and J lost 2; bases outside the gene matches: 2. The CDR3 covers 12 residues. The CDR3 bases are TGTGCCAGCGGGGGACAGGCCTACGAGCAGTACTTC. Translated, it gives CASGGQAYEQYF.

In this sample, this clonotype turned up a few times. The genes are TRBV30 and TRBJ1-1; 7 bases agree with TRBD1. There are 13 residues in the CDR3. Trimming cost V 0 bases and J 8 bases; bases outside gene matches: 6. The germline gives CDR1 GTSNPN, CDR2 SVGIG (reference sequence). CDR3 residues: CAWSVQGTEEAFF. The CDR3 coding sequence is TGTGCCTGGAGTGTACAGGGGACAGAGGAAGCTTTCTTT.

Many counts were recorded for this clonotype. The V gene is TRBV12-3 or TRBV12-4, the J gene TRBJ2-3, with 7 positions matching TRBD2. V was pared by 5 bases and J by 0 bases, with 5 bases of the junction left unmatched. The CDR3 length is 15 residues. CDR3 coding DNA: TGTGCCAGCAGTCTGAGCGGGACTAGCACAGATACGCAGTATTTT. Protein product: CASSLSGTSTDTQYF.